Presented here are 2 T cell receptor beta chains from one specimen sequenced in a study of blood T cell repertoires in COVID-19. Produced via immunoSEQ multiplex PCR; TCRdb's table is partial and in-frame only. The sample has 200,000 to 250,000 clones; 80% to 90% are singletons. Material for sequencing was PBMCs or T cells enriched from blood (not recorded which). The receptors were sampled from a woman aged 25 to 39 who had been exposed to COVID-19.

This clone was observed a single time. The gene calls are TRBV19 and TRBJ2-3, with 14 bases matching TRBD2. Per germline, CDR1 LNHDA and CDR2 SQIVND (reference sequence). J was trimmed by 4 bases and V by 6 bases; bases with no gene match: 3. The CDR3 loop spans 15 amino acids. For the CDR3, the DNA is TGTGCCAGTAGCGGGACTAGCGGGAGTGCAGATACGCAGTATTTT. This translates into CASSGTSGSADTQYF. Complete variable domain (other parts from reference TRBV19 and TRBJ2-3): DGGITQSPKYLFRKEGQNVTLSCEQNLNHDAMYWYRQDPGQGLRLIYYSQIVNDFQKGDIAEGYSVSREKKESFPLTVTSAQKNPTAFYLCASSGTSGSADTQYFGPGTRLTVL.

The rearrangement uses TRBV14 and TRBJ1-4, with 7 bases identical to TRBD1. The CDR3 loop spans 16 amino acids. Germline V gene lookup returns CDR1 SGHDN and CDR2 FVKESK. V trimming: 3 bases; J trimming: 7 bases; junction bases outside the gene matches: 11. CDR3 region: CASSHGRARGLEKLFF. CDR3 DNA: TGTGCCAGCAGCCATGGACGTGCGAGGGGGCTTGAAAAACTGTTTTTT.